What follows are 24 T cell receptor beta chains derived from one specimen sequenced in a study of beta chain features in type 1 diabetes. Study observations and caveats: In every one of the four CD4+ subsets, TCRB CDR3s were moderately but significantly shorter in Type 1 diabetes patients.

No antigen is known for these receptors. Expressed TCRB transcripts were sequenced because the isolated RNA had all been reverse transcribed beforehand. Data came from immunoSEQ multiplex PCR; TCRdb stores just in-frame clones and leaves some out. The table lists under 250,000 clones, approximately 15% of them singletons. The sequencing sample was made of naive CD4+ T cells from blood. These receptors came from a young man with type 1 diabetes.

This clone was observed a few times. The rearrangement links TRBV6-5 to TRBJ2-6, with TRBD1 identical over 7 bases. The germline gives CDR1 MNHEY, CDR2 SVGAGI. V trimming: 2 bases; J trimming: 0 bases; junction bases outside the gene matches: 1. This CDR3 is built from 16 residues. As DNA, the CDR3 is TGTGCCAGCAGTTACGGGACAGTCTCTGGGGCCAACGTCCTGACTTTC. Translated: CASSYGTVSGANVLTF.

The J gene is TRBJ2-7, the V gene TRBV4-1; the match to TRBD2 covers 12 bases. CDR1 is MGHRA and CDR2 is YSYEKL in the germline V gene. The CDR3 sequence is 15 residues long. With V trimmed by 3 bases and J by 0 bases, 0 bases remained unmatched. The CDR3, as DNA: TGCGCCAGCAGCCAGGGACTAGCGGGCTCCTACGAGCAGTACTTC. This gives the protein CASSQGLAGSYEQYF.

This sequence joins TRBV11-2 and TRBJ2-3; the D is unclear. The germline V gene has CDR1 SGHAT and CDR2 FQNNGV. The CDR3 has 15 residues. V was clipped by 1 base and J by 0 bases, with 8 bases between them. The CDR3 DNA reads as TGTGCCAGCAGCTTAGTTGGTCGGAGCACAGATACGCAGTATTTT. It specifies CASSLVGRSTDTQYF.

The V gene is TRBV4-2, the J gene TRBJ1-2, with a weak D call TRBD1 (5 bases). This CDR3 is 15 amino acids long. Trimming pared 1 base from V and 2 bases from J, leaving 11 bases between. Germline values: CDR1 LGHNA, CDR2 YNFKEQ. In DNA form, the CDR3 reads TGTGCCAGCAGCCAAGGCAGGGAACGGAACTATGGCTACACCTTC. Protein sequence: CASSQGRERNYGYTF.

The chain joins TRBV5-1 to TRBJ2-7, with 9 positions matching TRBD2. The CDR3 is 12 residues long. Trimming at V came to 7 bases and at J to 3 bases, leaving 2 bases not matched to a gene. The germline V gene has CDR1 SGHRS and CDR2 YFSETQ. CDR3 sequence reads: CASGRGGYEQYF. CDR3 coding DNA: TGCGCCAGCGGGCGGGGGGGCTACGAGCAGTACTTC.

This clone was seen a handful of times. V usage is TRBV5-4 and J usage is TRBJ2-7; 7 bases are a match to TRBD2. Germline V lookup: CDR1 SGHNT, CDR2 YYREEE (reference sequence). The J segment lost 3 bases and the V segment lost 4 bases, leaving 13 bases of the junction unmatched. The CDR3 loop spans 16 amino acids. The DNA for the CDR3 is TGTGCCAGCAGCCCGGGTGGGGCGGGGGTGATCTACGAGCAGTACTTC. Amino acid sequence: CASSPGGAGVIYEQYF.

Only a few counts were recorded for this clone. This rearrangement joins TRBV5-1 to TRBJ1-5; TRBD1 matches 7 bases. CDR3 length: 15 amino acids. The ends lost 2 bases at V and 0 bases at J; junction bases unmatched: 2. The V gene's germline CDR1 is SGHRS and CDR2 YFSETQ. The CDR3 sequence: CASSFGTDSNQPQHF. Here the CDR3 DNA reads TGCGCCAGCAGCTTTGGGACAGATAGCAATCAGCCCCAGCATTTT.

The rearrangement uses TRBV5-1 and TRBJ1-6, with TRBD1 matching over 7 bases. Trimming removed 2 bases from V and 5 bases from J; junction bases left unmatched: 1. There are 14 residues in the CDR3. In germline, CDR1 is SGHRS, CDR2 YFSETQ. CDR3 sequence reads: CASSFQGDNSPLHF. CDR3 in DNA: TGCGCCAGCAGCTTCCAGGGGGATAATTCACCCCTCCACTTT.

As DNA, the CDR3 is TGCAGTGCCGGAGTAGTCGACGTGCAGTTCTTC. Amino acids: CSAGVVDVQFF. V usage is TRBV20-1 and J usage is TRBJ2-1; D is undetermined. Germline V gene sequence: CDR1 DFQATT, CDR2 SNEGSKA (reference sequence). Trimming cost V 6 bases and J 12 bases, with 15 bases left between them. The CDR3 is made up of 11 amino acids.

CDR3 sequence reads: CASSEGSQETQYF. The CDR3 coding sequence is TGTGCCAGCAGTGAGGGCAGCCAAGAGACCCAGTACTTC. V usage is TRBV2 and J usage is TRBJ2-5; D call uncertain. The CDR3 is 13 residues long. V dropped 3 bases and J dropped 1 base, with 6 bases sitting between them. CDR1 and CDR2 (germline): SNHLY, FYNNEI.

This clone was recorded a few times. The chain carries TRBV30 and TRBJ2-7; D may be TRBD2 (6 bases). Germline V gene sequence: CDR1 GTSNPN, CDR2 SVGIG (reference sequence). The CDR3 runs to 14 residues. The V gene lost 3 bases and the J gene lost 6 bases, with 18 bases spanning the gap. CDR3 bases: TGTGCCTGGAGGATGGGATCCTTGGGAGGCGAGCAGTACTTC. Protein product: CAWRMGSLGGEQYF.

The V and J genes are TRBV5-1 and TRBJ2-5; 8 bases match TRBD2. From germline, CDR1 is SGHRS and CDR2 YFSETQ. The CDR3 length is 15 residues. J was trimmed by 3 bases and V by 4 bases; bases with no gene match: 8. The CDR3 DNA reads as TGCGCCAGCAGCCCCTCGGGGCGGGGGGAAGAGACCCAGTACTTC. This sequence encodes CASSPSGRGEETQYF.

This chain uses TRBV18 with TRBJ2-7, with TRBD1 matching 8 bases. The CDR3 length is 14 residues. Per the germline V gene, CDR1 is KGHSH and CDR2 is LQKENI. V was pared by 6 bases and J by 7 bases, with 11 bases of the junction left unmatched. CDR3: CASSHPTGEREQYF. As DNA, the CDR3 is TGTGCCAGCTCCCACCCGACAGGGGAGCGGGAGCAGTACTTC.

A few counts support this clone. The CDR3 sequence is CASSQKDRGLYF. The CDR3 nucleotides read TGTGCCAGCAGCCAGAAGGACAGGGGGTTGTACTTC. The chain combines TRBV5-4 with TRBJ2-4; TRBD1 matches 10 bases. Germline CDR1 and CDR2: SGHNT and YYREEE (reference sequence). The length of the CDR3 is 12 residues. The J segment lost 15 bases and the V segment lost 4 bases, leaving 7 bases of the junction unmatched.

This clone was seen a few times. The chain uses TRBV6-5 and TRBJ2-2, with 13 nucleotides matching TRBD2. The CDR3 loop spans 16 amino acids. Germline CDR1 and CDR2: MNHEY and SVGAGI. The V segment lost 4 bases and the J segment 7 bases; nucleotides outside the gene matches: 6. In nucleotides, the CDR3 is TGTGCCAGCAGTTCGACTAGCGGGGGGTTTAACGGGGAGCTGTTTTTT. It translates to CASSSTSGGFNGELFF.

V is TRBV18 and J is TRBJ2-5, with a weak D call TRBD2 (5 bases). Looked up from germline, CDR1 is KGHSH and CDR2 is LQKENI. The CDR3 has 14 residues. Trimming shortened V by 4 bases and J by 1 base, and 10 bases separated the two germline ends. In nucleotides, the CDR3 is TGTGCCAGCTCACTGGGTGAGGGCCAAGAGACCCAGTACTTC. It specifies CASSLGEGQETQYF.

There are a few counts of this clone. V usage is TRBV5-6 and J usage is TRBJ2-7, with TRBD2 matching over 12 bases. The trim removed 4 bases at V and 0 bases at J, leaving 2 bases unmatched. From germline, CDR1 is SGHDT and CDR2 YYEEEE. This CDR3 has 15 amino acids. CDR3 DNA: TGTGCCAGCAGCGAGGGACTAGCGGGCTCCTACGAGCAGTACTTC. This encodes CASSEGLAGSYEQYF.

The chain recombines TRBV6-5 with TRBJ2-7; TRBD1 matches at 9 bases. Germline CDR1 is MNHEY and CDR2 is SVGAGI. Trimming took 2 bases from V and 0 from J; bases not matched to a gene: 2. The CDR3 covers 15 residues. The CDR3 is CASSYGGQGSYEQYF. The CDR3 DNA sequence: TGTGCCAGCAGTTACGGGGGACAGGGCTCCTACGAGCAGTACTTC.

There are a few counts of this clone. The chain is built from TRBV11-1 and TRBJ2-1, with 8 positions matching TRBD2. Germline CDR1 reads SGHAT; CDR2 reads FQDESV (reference sequence). V was pared by 3 bases and J by 5 bases, with 6 bases of the junction left unmatched. CDR3 length: 15 amino acids. The CDR3: CASSFREGPNNEQFF. The CDR3 nucleotides are TGTGCCAGCAGCTTCCGGGAGGGCCCTAACAATGAGCAGTTCTTC.

This clone was detected a few times. The V and J genes are TRBV2 and TRBJ2-5; perhaps TRBD2 as D (5 bases). Germline-derived CDR1 and CDR2 are SNHLY and FYNNEI. V lost 7 bases and J 2 bases, leaving 11 bases between the germline ends. The CDR3 totals 13 residues. CDR3 sequence reads: CASTEPGQETQYF. CDR3 DNA sequence: TGTGCCAGCACCGAGCCGGGGCAAGAGACCCAGTACTTC.

The V call is TRBV7-9, the J call TRBJ1-1, with a weak D call TRBD1 (6 bases). Looked up from germline, CDR1 is SEHNR and CDR2 is FQNEAQ (reference sequence). V dropped 8 bases and J dropped 1 base, with 8 bases sitting between them. The CDR3 sequence is 12 residues long. The CDR3 DNA follows: TGTGCCAGCGAGGGGGAGAACACTGAAGCTTTCTTT. It encodes CASEGENTEAFF.

This clone was found a few times. The identical CDR3 is also encoded by other nucleotide sequences in the sample. The V gene is TRBV9, the J gene TRBJ2-3, with D possibly matching TRBD1 (6 bases). The CDR3 is 14 residues long. Germline CDR1 and CDR2: SGDLS and YYNGEE. Trimming removed 3 bases at V and 1 base at J, with 9 bases between. The CDR3 spells CASSERQGTDTQYF. The CDR3 bases are TGTGCCAGCAGCGAGAGACAGGGCACAGATACGCAGTATTTT.

The V and J genes are TRBV5-1 and TRBJ2-3, with TRBD1 identical over 8 bases. The germline V gene has CDR1 SGHRS and CDR2 YFSETQ. The trim removed 5 bases at V and 6 bases at J, leaving 5 bases unmatched. The CDR3 contains 13 residues. The CDR3, as DNA: TGCGCCAGCAGGAAGACAGGGGATGATACGCAGTATTTT. It specifies CASRKTGDDTQYF.

The J gene is TRBJ1-6, the V gene TRBV6-6; 7 nucleotides align to TRBD1. The CDR3 contains 15 residues. V lost 4 bases to trimming and J lost 10 bases; unmatched junction nucleotides: 10. CDR1 is MNHNY and CDR2 is SVGAGI in the germline V gene (reference sequence). CDR3 in amino acids: CASSFLTGPDSPLHF. The CDR3, as DNA: TGTGCCAGCAGTTTCTTGACAGGGCCTGACTCACCCCTCCACTTT.